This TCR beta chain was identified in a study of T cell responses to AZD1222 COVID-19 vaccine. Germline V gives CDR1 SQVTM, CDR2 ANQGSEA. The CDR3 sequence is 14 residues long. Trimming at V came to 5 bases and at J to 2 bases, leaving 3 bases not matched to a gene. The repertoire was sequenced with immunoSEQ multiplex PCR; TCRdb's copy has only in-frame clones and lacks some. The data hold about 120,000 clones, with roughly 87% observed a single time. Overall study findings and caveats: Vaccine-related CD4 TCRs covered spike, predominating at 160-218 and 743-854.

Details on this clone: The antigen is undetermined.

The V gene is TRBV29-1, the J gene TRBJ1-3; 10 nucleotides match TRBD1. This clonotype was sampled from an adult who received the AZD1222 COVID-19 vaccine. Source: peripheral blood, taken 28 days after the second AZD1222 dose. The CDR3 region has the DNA TGCAGCGTTTGGACAGGGGGAACTGGAAACACCATATATTTT. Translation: CSVWTGGTGNTIYF.